This TCR beta chain was obtained from a study of cytomegalovirus exposure and HLA in healthy donors. After removal of 4 bases from V and 5 bases from J, the junction contained 16 bases not matched to a gene. The length of the CDR3 is 17 residues. Germline V gives CDR1 LNHDA, CDR2 SQIVND (reference sequence). A multiplex PCR was run with 60 Vbeta primers and 13 Jbeta primers. The assay was immunoSEQ multiplex PCR, and TCRdb's table has in-frame clones only and misses some. Of some 120,000 clones detected, approximately 75% appear once; the ten largest clones hold 3% to 3.5%. The rearrangement links TRBV19 to TRBJ2-5; 7 bases are shared with TRBD1. Sequencing input: PBMCs. This TCR was recovered from a woman in her fifties or sixties in good health and CMV-seronegative. The CDR3 loop reads CASSTTGDRKSWETQYF. DNA of the CDR3: TGTGCCAGTAGTACTACAGGGGACCGAAAGTCATGGGAGACCCAGTACTTC.